The source of this TCR beta chain is a study of blood T cells in healthy people across ages. CDR1 is MGHRA, CDR2 YSYEKL, per germline. V lost 0 bases, J lost 1 base, and 8 bases lay in between. The CDR3 sequence is 15 residues long. PCR was performed a second time for about 7 to 12 cycles using a sample-barcoded 5' primer and a J-beta primer mix. Each CDR3 protein is one row after TCRdb ran MiXCR on the 5' RACE reads. The profile shows roughly 800,000 distinct CDR3 sequences, around 34% of them singletons. This clonotype was sampled from a man in his late teens or twenties in good health. What was sequenced was blood. The rearrangement joins TRBV4-1 to TRBJ2-3; no clear D. The CDR3 is CASSQDPVGTDTQYF. Here the CDR3 DNA reads TGCGCCAGCAGCCAAGACCCCGTGGGCACAGATACGCAGTATTTT.